These T cell receptor beta chains were read from a single sample in a study of blood T cells in healthy people across ages. One entry per CDR3 protein results from TCRdb running MiXCR on the 5' RACE reads. This sample carries 1.5 million to 2 million distinct CDR3 sequences, roughly 28% of them seen once, and the ten largest clones take more than 6%. Material for sequencing was blood. Receptors were obtained from a woman between 25 and 40 years old in good health. CDR3s include the opening cysteine and the closing phenylalanine or tryptophan. The D gene is left open where the match is weak. Not every row has a clone size; where given, it reads once, few, many or a size class.

NA	NA	TRBV7-9	TRBJ1-1	TGTGCCAGCAGCATTAGCGGGGGGACTGAAGCTTTCTTT	CASSISGGTEAFF
TRBD2	NA	TRBV11-1	TRBJ2-1	TGTGCCAGCAGTCCCCCCCCAGCTAGCGGGGCCTACAATGAGCAGTTCTTC	CASSPPPASGAYNEQFF
TRBD1	NA	TRBV18	TRBJ2-5	TGTGCCAGCCCACCCTCGGGACAGGCGAAAGAGACCCAGTACTTC	CASPPSGQAKETQYF
NA	many	TRBV5-1	TRBJ1-2	TGCGCCAGCAGCTTGTTAGAACAGTCGAATGGCTACACCTTC	CASSLLEQSNGYTF
TRBD2	NA	TRBV25-1	TRBJ2-1	TGTGCCAGCAGTACAAGCGGGAGTAATGAGCAGTTCTTC	CASSTSGSNEQFF
NA	many	TRBV7-9	TRBJ2-7	TGTGCCAGCACCGTCTTCTACGAGCAGTACTTC	CASTVFYEQYF
NA	NA	TRBV7-9	TRBJ1-6	TGTGCCAGCAGCTTACCTTCAGGGGTAAATACTTCACCCCTCCACTTT	CASSLPSGVNTSPLHF
TRBD1	few	TRBV5-1	TRBJ1-4	TGCGCCAGCAGCCGCACAGGGGAGACTAATGAAAAACTGTTTTTT	CASSRTGETNEKLFF
NA	NA	TRBV29-1	TRBJ1-1	TGCAGCGTTGTAGCCAGGTCGCGAACTGAAGCTTTCTTT	CSVVARSRTEAFF
TRBD1	NA	TRBV5-1	TRBJ2-7	TGCGCCAGCAGCACCGGGACAGGGAATGAGCAGTACTTC	CASSTGTGNEQYF
NA	NA	TRBV10-3	TRBJ1-1	TGTGCCATCAGTGCACCCAACAGGGCATCCGAAGCTTTCTTT	CAISAPNRASEAFF
NA	few	TRBV12-3/TRBV12-4	TRBJ1-5	TGTGCCAGCAGTTTATCTTCAGGCAATCAGCCCCAGCATTTT	CASSLSSGNQPQHF
NA	many	TRBV29-1	TRBJ2-3	TGCAGCTCACACACAGATACGCAGTATTTT	CSSHTDTQYF
NA	NA	TRBV6-2/TRBV6-3	TRBJ1-2	TGTGCCAGCAGTTACGGTCGGCGCAGGAACTATGGCTACACCTTC	CASSYGRRRNYGYTF
TRBD2	NA	TRBV29-1	TRBJ2-5	TGCAGCGCCCGCGGGGAGCGGGGGGGCCAACCCCAAGGGGAGACCCAGTACTTC	CSARGERGGQPQGETQYF
TRBD2	NA	TRBV6-5	TRBJ2-1	TGTGCCAGCAGTCTCCTAGCGGACAATGGGCAGTTCTTC	CASSLLADNGQFF
TRBD2	few	TRBV6-1	TRBJ2-2	TGTGCCAGCGTTTTTCGGTTTAGCGGGGGCGGGGAGCTGTTTTTT	CASVFRFSGGGELFF
TRBD1	few	TRBV7-2	TRBJ1-5	TGTGCCAGCGGTTCACAGGGGAACCAGCCCCAGCATTTT	CASGSQGNQPQHF
TRBD2	NA	TRBV13	TRBJ2-3	TGTGCCAGCAGCATGGCTAGCGGGGGGGATAGCACAGATACGCAGTATTTT	CASSMASGGDSTDTQYF
TRBD1	NA	TRBV24-1	TRBJ1-2	TGTGCAGCAGAAGGGGGCAGGGGGACCGGCTATGGCTACACCTTC	CAAEGGRGTGYGYTF
NA	once	TRBV19	TRBJ2-1	TGTGCCAGTAGTTCCGGGGGTCCAGCGGATGAGCAGTTCTTC	CASSSGGPADEQFF
NA	NA	TRBV7-9	TRBJ1-4	TGTGCCAGCAGCTTTGGGCGGAGGGGTATGGAAAAACTGTTTTTT	CASSFGRRGMEKLFF
TRBD1	NA	TRBV7-9	TRBJ1-1	TGTGCCAGCAGCCGCCCGCAGGGGGGATCGAACACTGAAGCTTTCTTT	CASSRPQGGSNTEAFF
TRBD2	NA	TRBV20-1	TRBJ2-3	TGCAGTGTCCCCGTGCGGGGGGGCACAGATACGCAGTATTTT	CSVPVRGGTDTQYF
TRBD2	many	TRBV6-1	TRBJ2-7	TGTGCCAGCAGGAGTAGCGGGAGGGCCTGGTCCTACGAGCAGTACTTC	CASRSSGRAWSYEQYF
TRBD2	NA	TRBV6-2/TRBV6-3	TRBJ2-1	TGTGCCAGCAGCCCCCTAGCGGTTATTTTGGATGAGCAGTTCTTC	CASSPLAVILDEQFF
TRBD1	NA	TRBV18	TRBJ2-3	TGTGTCAGCTCACCGGAGAACAGGGGTACGCAGTATTTT	CVSSPENRGTQYF
NA	NA	TRBV5-1	TRBJ2-3	TGCGCCAGCAGCTTCGACCGGGTCATTTTGGGCGATACGCAGTATTTT	CASSFDRVILGDTQYF
NA	NA	TRBV9	TRBJ2-7	TGTGCCAGCAGCGTAGCGAACGGGGGTGGGCACGAGCAGTACTTC	CASSVANGGGHEQYF
TRBD1	many	TRBV4-1	TRBJ2-7	TGCGCCAGCAGCGAATTACAGGGGGTGGGATACGAGCAGTACTTC	CASSELQGVGYEQYF
NA	NA	TRBV6-1	TRBJ2-1	TGTGCCAGCAGTGAAAAGGGGCCCAAGAGGGGTGAGCAGTTCTTC	CASSEKGPKRGEQFF
TRBD2	many	TRBV10-3	TRBJ2-7	TGTGCCATCAGTGAGGTAGCGGGAGGCTCCGAGCAGTACTTC	CAISEVAGGSEQYF
NA	NA	TRBV27	TRBJ2-7	TGTGCCAGCAGTTTTTCCAGGGAACCCTACGAGCAGTACTTC	CASSFSREPYEQYF
NA	many	TRBV12-3/TRBV12-4	TRBJ2-6	TGTGCCAGCAGTCTAATACCAGGGGGGCCTGGGGCCAACGTCCTGACTTTC	CASSLIPGGPGANVLTF
NA	NA	TRBV9	TRBJ1-1	TGTGCCAGCAGCGTAGCTGACTTAATGAACACTGAAGCTTTCTTT	CASSVADLMNTEAFF
NA	NA	TRBV29-1	TRBJ1-2	TGCAGCGTTGCTGGACTCCTGGACAGTTATGGCTACACCTTC	CSVAGLLDSYGYTF
TRBD1	few	TRBV6-1	TRBJ2-7	TGTGCCAGCAGTGAAGCAGGGGGCCGCTACGAGCAGTACTTC	CASSEAGGRYEQYF
NA	many	TRBV5-1	TRBJ1-6	TGCGCCAGCAGCCTCGCACGGGATAATTCACCCCTCCACTTT	CASSLARDNSPLHF
TRBD2	many	TRBV5-1	TRBJ2-5	TGCGCCAGCAGCTTGGCGGCTAGCGGGGGGTACCAAGAGACCCAGTACTTC	CASSLAASGGYQETQYF
NA	few	TRBV28	TRBJ1-4	TGTGCCAGCAGTCGACAGGTTTATAATGAAAAACTGTTTTTT	CASSRQVYNEKLFF
NA	NA	TRBV6-6	TRBJ2-7	TGTGCCAGCAGTTACTCTAGCGGCAAGGAGTACGAGCAGTACTTC	CASSYSSGKEYEQYF
TRBD2	NA	TRBV20-1	TRBJ2-3	TGCAGTGCTAGGTCCTTCGGACTAGCGAGGACAGATACGCAGTATTTT	CSARSFGLARTDTQYF
NA	few	TRBV27	TRBJ2-3	TGTGCCAGCAGTTCCCGCCTAGAGGAAGATACGCAGTATTTT	CASSSRLEEDTQYF
NA	NA	TRBV7-2	TRBJ2-7	TGTGCCAGCAGCCCTAAGGGGGGGAGTAACTACGAGCAGTACTTC	CASSPKGGSNYEQYF
NA	few	TRBV5-1	TRBJ1-5	TGCGCCAGCAGCTTTTGGACGGGGAGCAATCAGCCCCAGCATTTT	CASSFWTGSNQPQHF
NA	NA	TRBV20-1	TRBJ2-3	TGCAGTGCTAGTGGTCCAGGGGGGGATACGCAGTATTTT	CSASGPGGDTQYF
NA	NA	TRBV24-1	TRBJ2-7	TGTGCCACCAGTGATTTTGGCAGCCGGGGGCAGTACTTC	CATSDFGSRGQYF
NA	NA	TRBV20-1	TRBJ1-1	TGCAGTGCTAGAGGGACTGGTAGGGGGTCCACTGAAGCTTTCTTT	CSARGTGRGSTEAFF
TRBD2	NA	TRBV5-5	TRBJ2-2	TGTGCCAGCAACCCGACTAGCGGGAGCGGGAGGACCGGGGAGCTGTTTTTT	CASNPTSGSGRTGELFF
NA	few	TRBV6-4	TRBJ2-3	TGTGCCAGCAGTGACTCGCCCACCCCGACAGATACGCAGTATTTT	CASSDSPTPTDTQYF
NA	NA	TRBV10-3	TRBJ1-5	TGTGCCATCAAAGGGGACAATCAGCCCCAGCATTTT	CAIKGDNQPQHF
NA	few	TRBV28	TRBJ1-1	TGTGCCAGCTCCCGCCCTAATCCCAGTGGTGTGAACACTGAAGCTTTCTTT	CASSRPNPSGVNTEAFF
NA	NA	TRBV7-8	TRBJ2-1	TGTGCCAGCAGCCGAGAGGGCGGCCGGGCCTCGTCGGTCGATGAGCAGTTCTTC	CASSREGGRASSVDEQFF
NA	NA	TRBV12-5	TRBJ2-1	TGTGCTAGTGGTTCGCCCCGGACGGACTCCTACAATGAGCAGTTCTTC	CASGSPRTDSYNEQFF
TRBD2	once	TRBV9	TRBJ2-5	TGTGCCAGCAGCCGGGGACTAGCGTCCCTGTGTGAGACCCAGTACTTC	CASSRGLASLCETQYF